This T cell receptor beta chain was retrieved from a study of glioma-infiltrating T cells after dendritic cell vaccination. Profiling relied on immunoSEQ multiplex PCR, and the TCRdb table lists in-frame clones only, not all of them. The table lists approximately 91,000 clones, more than 80% of them singletons. With 6 bases clipped from V and 1 base from J, the junction kept 5 bases outside the gene matches. This CDR3 is 14 amino acids long. The germline V gene encodes CDR1 LNHDA and CDR2 SQIVND (reference sequence). The time point: after dendritic cell vaccination, including at tumor progression/relapse.

The receptor was derived from a human donor with glioblastoma. Source: blood, taken after dendritic cell vaccination. V gene TRBV19 combines with J gene TRBJ1-1, with 7 bases fitting TRBD1. CDR3 in amino acids: CASSPGQANTEAFF. In DNA, the CDR3 is TGTGCCAGTAGCCCAGGACAGGCGAACACTGAAGCTTTCTTT.